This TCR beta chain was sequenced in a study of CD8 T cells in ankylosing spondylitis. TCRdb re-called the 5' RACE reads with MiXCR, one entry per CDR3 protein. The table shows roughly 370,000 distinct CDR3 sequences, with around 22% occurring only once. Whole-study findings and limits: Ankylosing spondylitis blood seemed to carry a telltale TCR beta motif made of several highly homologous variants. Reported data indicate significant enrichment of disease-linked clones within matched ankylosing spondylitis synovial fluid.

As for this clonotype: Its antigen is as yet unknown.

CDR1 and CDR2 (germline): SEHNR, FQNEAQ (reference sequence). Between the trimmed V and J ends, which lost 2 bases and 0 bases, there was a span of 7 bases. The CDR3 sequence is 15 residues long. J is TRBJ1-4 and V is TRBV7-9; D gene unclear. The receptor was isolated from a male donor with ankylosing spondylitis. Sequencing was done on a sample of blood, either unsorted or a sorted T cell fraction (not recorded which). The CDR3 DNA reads TGTGCCAGCAGCTTATTAGGCCCAACTAATGAAAAACTGTTTTTT. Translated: CASSLLGPTNEKLFF.